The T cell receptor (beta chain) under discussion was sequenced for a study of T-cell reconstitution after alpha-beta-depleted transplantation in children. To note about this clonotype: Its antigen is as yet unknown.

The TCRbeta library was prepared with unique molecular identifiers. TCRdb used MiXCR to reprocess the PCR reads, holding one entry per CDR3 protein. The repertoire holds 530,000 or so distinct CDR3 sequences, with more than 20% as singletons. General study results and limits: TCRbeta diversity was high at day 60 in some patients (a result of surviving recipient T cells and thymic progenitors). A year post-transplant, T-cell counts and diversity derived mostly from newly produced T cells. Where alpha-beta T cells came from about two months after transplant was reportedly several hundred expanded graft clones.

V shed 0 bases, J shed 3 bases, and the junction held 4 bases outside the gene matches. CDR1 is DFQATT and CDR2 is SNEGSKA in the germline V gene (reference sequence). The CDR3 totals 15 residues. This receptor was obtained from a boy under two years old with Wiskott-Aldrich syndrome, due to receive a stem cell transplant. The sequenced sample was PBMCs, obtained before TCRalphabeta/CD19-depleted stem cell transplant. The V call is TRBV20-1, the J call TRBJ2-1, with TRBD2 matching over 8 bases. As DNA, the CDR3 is TGCAGTGCTAGAGATCGTAGCGGGGTCTACAATGAGCAGTTCTTC. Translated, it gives CSARDRSGVYNEQFF.